This TCR beta chain was found in a study of T-cell memory formation after mild COVID-19. Each CDR3 protein gets one entry after TCRdb re-called the 5' RACE reads with MiXCR. The repertoire consists of 350,000 to 450,000 distinct CDR3 sequences, with approximately 24% occurring once and the leading ten covering around 8.8%. Germline trimming cut 3 bases from V and 6 bases from J; bases unmatched to any gene: 8. CDR1 is DFQATT, CDR2 SNEGSKA, per germline (reference sequence). The CDR3 extends over 14 amino acids. The rearrangement uses TRBV20-1 and TRBJ2-1, with 7 bases identical to TRBD1. The source of this sequence is an adult woman who had mild COVID-19 (a few samples of this study predate the infection). Cell type and time point are not known. The sample was PBMCs or a T cell subset sorted from them (not recorded which). For the CDR3, the DNA is TGCAGTGCTAGGGTCGCGACAGGGCCCAATGAGCAGTTCTTC. Its protein is CSARVATGPNEQFF.